This passage covers 5 T cell receptor beta chains from one sample sequenced in a study of CD8+ T cells in alopecia areata. Following extraction, RNA underwent reverse transcription to cDNA, which served as the sequencing template. This table comes from immunoSEQ multiplex PCR, and its TCRdb copy is limited to in-frame clones, with some not included. The sample comprises 90,000 to 100,000 clones, 41% of which are singletons, and about 1.4% rests with the top ten. Sequenced: CD4+ T cells sorted from blood. The origin of the receptors is a human donor with alopecia areata.

This clone appeared a few times. This CDR3 reads CASRPGASGANVLTF. The DNA of the CDR3 is TGTGCCAGTAGGCCAGGAGCCTCTGGGGCCAACGTCCTGACTTTC. This chain links TRBV5-4 with TRBJ2-6; no definite D call. The germline CDR1 and CDR2 sequences are SGHNT and YYREEE (reference sequence). This CDR3 contains 15 residues. Trimming removed 8 bases at V and 0 bases at J, with 12 bases between.

The chain couples TRBV7-2 to TRBJ2-1; 9 positions match TRBD1. Germline CDR1 reads SGHTA; CDR2 reads FQGNSA. Trimming cost V 4 bases and J 3 bases; bases outside gene matches: 7. The CDR3 has 16 amino acids. As DNA, the CDR3 is TGTGCCAGCAGCTCCACCGGGACAGGGAGCTACAATGAGCAGTTCTTC. Amino acids: CASSSTGTGSYNEQFF.

The chain couples TRBV5-1 to TRBJ2-5; D uncertain. V dropped 1 base and J dropped 4 bases, with 8 bases sitting between them. CDR1 and CDR2 (germline): SGHRS, YFSETQ. This CDR3 has 13 amino acids. The DNA of the CDR3 is TGCGCCAGCAGCTTGTTTGTAGGAGAGACCCAGTACTTC. Amino acids: CASSLFVGETQYF.

This rearrangement joins TRBV7-2 to TRBJ2-4; 9 bases match TRBD2. From germline, CDR1 is SGHTA and CDR2 FQGNSA. The CDR3 extends over 17 amino acids. With V trimmed by 7 bases and J by 2 bases, 12 bases remained unmatched. CDR3 nucleotide sequence: TGTGCCAGCACCCCCCGGGGCGGGGGGGCACCCAAAAACATTCAGTACTTC. Translation: CASTPRGGGAPKNIQYF.

This clone occurred a few times. The chain links TRBV28 to TRBJ2-1; 10 bases map to TRBD2. Germline V gene sequence: CDR1 MDHEN, CDR2 SYDVKM. V lost 6 bases to trimming and J lost 5 bases; unmatched junction nucleotides: 10. This CDR3 contains 16 residues. CDR3 coding DNA: TGTGCCAGCAGCAATGGGGCTAGCGGGAGTCACAATGAGCAGTTCTTC. Encoded protein: CASSNGASGSHNEQFF.